This TCR beta chain derives from a study of blood T cell repertoires in COVID-19. Here immunoSEQ multiplex PCR was the method, and the copy in TCRdb shows in-frame clones only, minus some. The table lists 300,000 or so clones, 80% to 90% of them singletons. The CDR3 is 16 residues long. Germline V gives CDR1 DFQATT, CDR2 SNEGSKA (reference sequence). The J segment lost 2 bases and the V segment lost 3 bases, leaving 11 bases of the junction unmatched. The chain is built from TRBV20-1 and TRBJ2-3; TRBD1 matches at 7 bases. The source material was PBMCs or T cells enriched from blood (not recorded which). The origin of this receptor is a middle-aged woman with acute COVID-19. CDR3 nucleotides: TGCAGTGCTAGTCTGATTCGGGACAGTGTCACAGATACGCAGTATTTT. Its translation: CSASLIRDSVTDTQYF.